Shown below are 25 T cell receptor beta chains from a single sample sequenced in a study of OX40 agonist ivuxolimab in advanced cancers. TCRdb's table, derived via immunoSEQ multiplex PCR, lists solely in-frame clones and lacks some. The sample records about 59,000 clones, around 87% being singletons. The material was CD4+ or CD8+ T cells sorted from blood, obtained in a trial of the OX40 agonist ivuxolimab. Receptors originate from an adult with an advanced solid tumor such as melanoma, head and neck, liver or kidney cancer.

The chain joins TRBV14 to TRBJ1-1; D uncertain. Between the trimmed V and J ends, which lost 4 bases and 5 bases, there was a span of 14 bases. CDR1 and CDR2 (germline): SGHDN, FVKESK. CDR3 size: 14 residues. The CDR3 spells CASSPSLSRTEAFF. CDR3 nucleotides: TGTGCCAGCAGCCCGTCCCTCTCGCGGACTGAAGCTTTCTTT.

The CDR3 region is CASRGQFSYEQYF. The CDR3 DNA reads TGCGCCAGCCGGGGACAGTTCTCCTACGAGCAGTACTTC. V and J are TRBV5-1 and TRBJ2-7; TRBD1 agrees at 7 bases. V lost 7 bases and J lost 0; bases outside the gene matches: 4. This CDR3 contains 13 residues. Germline V gives CDR1 SGHRS, CDR2 YFSETQ.

The chain joins TRBV7-2 to TRBJ2-1, with TRBD2 identical over 8 bases. V dropped 1 base and J dropped 12; count of bases not matched to a gene: 5. Per germline, CDR1 SGHTA and CDR2 FQGNSA. The CDR3 covers 13 residues. In DNA, the CDR3 is TGTGCCAGCAGCTTAGTGGGGACTAGAGTGCAGTTCTTC. Translating it yields CASSLVGTRVQFF.

This chain joins TRBV6-5 and TRBJ1-1; 8 bases align to TRBD1. V lost 7 bases, J lost 0 bases, and 7 bases stayed unmatched. Germline assignment: CDR1 MNHEY and CDR2 SVGAGI. The length of the CDR3 is 15 residues. The CDR3 DNA sequence: TGTGCCAGCAAGCGTCAGGGGGCGATGAACACTGAAGCTTTCTTT. It encodes CASKRQGAMNTEAFF.

V usage is TRBV19 and J usage is TRBJ2-5; D not resolved. Trimming left V 2 bases short and J 4 bases short, with 2 bases between. The CDR3 runs 11 residues. Germline CDR1 reads LNHDA; CDR2 reads SQIVND (reference sequence). The CDR3 DNA sequence: TGTGCCAGTAGTATACGAGAGACCCAGTACTTC. It encodes CASSIRETQYF.

This clone appeared once. The chain uses TRBV5-1 and TRBJ2-3; 7 bases align to TRBD2. Germline CDR1 and CDR2: SGHRS and YFSETQ. The junction had 10 bases not matched to a gene; V was cut back by 5 bases and J by 4 bases. The CDR3 has 15 residues. The CDR3 coding sequence is TGCGCCAGCAGGACATCGGGAGGTTTCCCAGATACGCAGTATTTT. Amino acid sequence: CASRTSGGFPDTQYF.

CDR3 DNA: TGTGCCAGTACCAGTAGCGGAGGGACCTTCTCTACGCAGTATTTT. Its protein is CASTSSGGTFSTQYF. V gene TRBV19 combines with J gene TRBJ2-3; D is perhaps TRBD2 (6 bases). This CDR3 has 15 amino acids. Germline values: CDR1 LNHDA, CDR2 SQIVND (reference sequence). The V end lost 7 bases, the J end lost 8 bases, and 22 bases lay between the germline ends.

The chain joins TRBV5-8 to TRBJ2-7; possibly TRBD1 for D (6 bases). The CDR3 is made up of 15 amino acids. Germline assignment: CDR1 SGHTS and CDR2 YDEGEE. The V and J ends lost 4 bases and 4 bases respectively, with 18 bases between them. The CDR3 DNA reads as TGTGCCAGCAGCCAAGCACAGGGAGTAGAGTACGAGCAGTACTTC. Translated: CASSQAQGVEYEQYF. Together with reference TRBV5-8 and TRBJ2-7, the CDR3 gives the full variable domain: EAGVTQSPTHLIKTRGQQATLRCSPISGHTSVYWYQQALGLGLQFLLWYDEGEERNRGNFPPRFSGRQFPNYSSELNVNALELEDSALYLCASSQAQGVEYEQYFGPGTRLTVT.

This sequence joins TRBV5-5 and TRBJ1-2, with 8 bases fitting TRBD1. CDR3 size: 14 residues. Germline V gene data show CDR1 as SGHKS and CDR2 as YYEKEE (reference sequence). The V gene end was trimmed by 4 bases and the J gene end by 5 bases; junction bases not matched to a gene: 7. The CDR3 DNA reads as TGTGCCAGCAGCCCGGACAGGGCCGTGTATGGCTACACCTTC. Its protein product is CASSPDRAVYGYTF. The whole variable domain, filled in from reference TRBV5-5 and TRBJ1-2, reads DAGVTQSPTHLIKTRGQQVTLRCSPISGHKSVSWYQQVLGQGPQFIFQYYEKEERGRGNFPDRFSARQFPNYSSELNVNALLLGDSALYLCASSPDRAVYGYTFGSGTRLTVV.

The chain has TRBV6-1 and TRBJ2-5, with D uncertain. Trimming removed 4 bases at V and 2 bases at J, with 14 bases between. Germline values: CDR1 MNHNS, CDR2 SASEGT. This CDR3 spans 15 amino acids. CDR3 amino acids: CASSGSPNLQETQYF. The CDR3 DNA follows: TGTGCCAGCAGTGGTAGTCCAAACCTGCAAGAGACCCAGTACTTC.

This clone has only a few counts. This chain connects TRBV5-1 to TRBJ1-5; the D is unclear. The ends were cut back, 8 bases at V and 2 bases at J, with 26 bases in the middle. The CDR3 sequence is 18 residues long. Germline V gene sequence: CDR1 SGHRS, CDR2 YFSETQ. In nucleotides, the CDR3 is TGCGCCAGACCCAAGGCGGGTTACGCCAGGATTCGCAATCAGCCCCAGCATTTT. This sequence encodes CARPKAGYARIRNQPQHF.

The chain combines TRBV19 with TRBJ1-1, with a possible D match to TRBD1 (6 bases). The CDR3 is 13 amino acids. Germline CDR1 and CDR2: LNHDA and SQIVND (reference sequence). V was trimmed by 7 bases and J by 4 bases, leaving 13 bases between them. The CDR3 protein is CASIRQAPTEAFF. CDR3 sequence (DNA): TGTGCCAGTATCAGACAGGCTCCCACTGAAGCTTTCTTT.

The gene calls are TRBV19 and TRBJ1-2, with 8 bases fitting TRBD1. This CDR3 has 13 residues. Germline loops: CDR1 LNHDA, CDR2 SQIVND (reference sequence). Trimming took 4 bases from V and 8 from J; bases not matched to a gene: 6. The CDR3 DNA reads TGTGCCAGTAGTAACCGACAGGGGTTGGGCTACACCTTC. Amino acids: CASSNRQGLGYTF.

The gene calls are TRBV14 and TRBJ1-2; the D gene is possibly TRBD1 (6 bases). Germline CDR1 and CDR2: SGHDN and FVKESK. Trimming stripped 4 bases from V and 4 bases from J, with 13 bases between. The CDR3 runs 14 residues. The CDR3 reads CASSRGGGRYGYTF. CDR3 sequence (DNA): TGTGCCAGCAGCCGAGGTGGGGGCCGCTATGGCTACACCTTC.

This rearrangement joins TRBV15 to TRBJ2-1; D is uncertain. Trimming removed 0 bases at V and 7 bases at J, with 13 bases between. The CDR3 totals 15 residues. Per germline, CDR1 LNHNV and CDR2 YYDKDF (reference sequence). CDR3 sequence (DNA): TGTGCCACCAGCAGAGATTCCCGGCTTGGTAATGAGCAGTTCTTC. It translates to CATSRDSRLGNEQFF.

The chain recombines TRBV11-2 with TRBJ2-5, with TRBD1 matching over 8 bases. V shed 0 bases and J 4 bases; nucleotides not matched to a gene: 4. The length of the CDR3 is 15 residues. Germline loops: CDR1 SGHAT, CDR2 FQNNGV. Here the CDR3 reads CASSLEAGGVETQYF. The CDR3 DNA follows: TGTGCCAGCAGCTTAGAGGCAGGGGGCGTAGAGACCCAGTACTTC.

This chain connects TRBV6-5 to TRBJ2-7; no firm D call. The CDR3 spans 11 residues. Per germline, CDR1 MNHEY and CDR2 SVGAGI. V lost 6 bases and J lost 2, with 5 bases in between. Here the CDR3 DNA reads TGTGCCAGCAGAGGTCCCTACGAGCAGTACTTC. Translating gives CASRGPYEQYF.

The chain joins TRBV27 to TRBJ2-2; D gene unclear. This CDR3 contains 13 residues. The germline V gene encodes CDR1 MNHEY and CDR2 SMNVEV (reference sequence). Trimming removed 3 bases at V and 7 bases at J, with 9 bases between. Written as DNA, the CDR3 is TGTGCCAGCAGTTTCCTTTTTGGCGGGGAGCTGTTTTTT. This gives the protein CASSFLFGGELFF.

This rearrangement joins TRBV6-5 to TRBJ1-4; D is unresolved. Germline lookup yields CDR1 MNHEY and CDR2 SVGAGI. V lost 7 bases, J lost 4 bases, and 10 bases lay in between. The CDR3 loop spans 13 amino acids. CDR3 DNA: TGTGCCAGCAAGGAACAGCGTAATGAAAAACTGTTTTTT. This encodes CASKEQRNEKLFF.

This chain links TRBV7-2 with TRBJ1-5; unclear D gene. The germline gives CDR1 SGHTA, CDR2 FQGNSA. Between the trimmed V and J ends, which lost 5 bases and 4 bases, there was a span of 9 bases. The CDR3 covers 13 residues. CDR3 residues: CASSVDWNQPQHF. The DNA for the CDR3 is TGTGCCAGCAGCGTCGACTGGAATCAGCCCCAGCATTTT.

The V gene is TRBV10-3, the J gene TRBJ2-2; D possibly matches TRBD1 or TRBD2 (6 bases each). The germline CDR1 and CDR2 sequences are ENHRY and SYGVKD. The CDR3 has 17 amino acids. V was pared by 5 bases and J by 5 bases, with 21 bases between. CDR3 bases: TGTGCCATCAGTAGGGGGGACCCAGGGACGGGGACCGGGGAGCTGTTTTTT. Its translation: CAISRGDPGTGTGELFF.

This clone is classed as medium-sized. The chain carries TRBV10-3 and TRBJ1-6; D remains unclear. Germline V CDR1 and CDR2: ENHRY, SYGVKD. Trimming left V 4 bases short and J 10 bases short, with 11 bases between. This CDR3 spans 13 amino acids. The CDR3 DNA sequence: TGTGCCATCAGTGGAGAAGGCGACTCACCCCTCCACTTT. Residues: CAISGEGDSPLHF.

The chain recombines TRBV28 with TRBJ2-7; no reliable D call. CDR1 and CDR2 (germline): MDHEN, SYDVKM. Deletions cut 5 bases from V and 2 bases from J, with 13 bases between. This CDR3 spans 14 amino acids. CDR3 region: CASSRLGVAYEQYF. The CDR3 DNA sequence: TGTGCCAGCAGTAGACTGGGTGTCGCCTACGAGCAGTACTTC. The whole variable domain, filled in from reference TRBV28 and TRBJ2-7, reads DVKVTQSSRYLVKRTGEKVFLECVQDMDHENMFWYRQDPGLGLRLIYFSYDVKMKEKGDIPEGYSVSREKKERFSLILESASTNQTSMYLCASSRLGVAYEQYFGPGTRLTVT.

The chain has TRBV29-1 and TRBJ2-6; D gene unclear. Trimming took off 5 bases at V and 2 bases at J, with 7 bases between the two ends. This CDR3 has 13 residues. Germline assignment: CDR1 SQVTM and CDR2 ANQGSEA. The CDR3 loop is CSVSEAGANVLTF. The DNA for the CDR3 is TGCAGCGTTAGTGAGGCTGGGGCCAACGTCCTGACTTTC.

The V and J genes are TRBV28 and TRBJ1-1; weak D call: TRBD1 (6 bases). CDR1 is MDHEN, CDR2 SYDVKM, per germline. V lost 3 bases and J lost 0, with 14 bases in between. This CDR3 comprises 16 residues. Here the CDR3 DNA reads TGTGCCAGCAGTTTCGGTGGGGGCAGCTTGAACACTGAAGCTTTCTTT. It codes for CASSFGGGSLNTEAFF.